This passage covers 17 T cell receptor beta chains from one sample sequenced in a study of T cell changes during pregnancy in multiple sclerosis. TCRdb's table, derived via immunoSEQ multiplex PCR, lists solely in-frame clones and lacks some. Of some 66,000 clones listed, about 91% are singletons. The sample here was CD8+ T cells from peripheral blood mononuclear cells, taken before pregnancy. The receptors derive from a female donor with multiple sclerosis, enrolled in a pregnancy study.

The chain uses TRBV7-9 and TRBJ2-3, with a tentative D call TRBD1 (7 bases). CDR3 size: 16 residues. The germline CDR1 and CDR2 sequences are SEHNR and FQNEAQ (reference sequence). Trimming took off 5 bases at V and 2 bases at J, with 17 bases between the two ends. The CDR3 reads CASSQQGRGSTDTQYF. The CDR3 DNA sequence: TGTGCCAGCAGCCAACAGGGGCGGGGCTCCACAGATACGCAGTATTTT.

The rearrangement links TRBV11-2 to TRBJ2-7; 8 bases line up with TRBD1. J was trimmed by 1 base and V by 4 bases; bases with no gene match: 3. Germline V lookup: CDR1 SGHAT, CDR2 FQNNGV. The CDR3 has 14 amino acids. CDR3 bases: TGTGCCAGCAGCTCACAGGGGGTTTCCTACGAGCAGTACTTC. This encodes CASSSQGVSYEQYF.

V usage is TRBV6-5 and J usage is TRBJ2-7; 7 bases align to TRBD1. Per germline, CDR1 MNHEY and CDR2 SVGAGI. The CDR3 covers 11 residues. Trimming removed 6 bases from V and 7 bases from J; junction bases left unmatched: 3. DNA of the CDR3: TGTGCCAGCAGCCCAGGGGGAGAGCAGTACTTC. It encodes CASSPGGEQYF.

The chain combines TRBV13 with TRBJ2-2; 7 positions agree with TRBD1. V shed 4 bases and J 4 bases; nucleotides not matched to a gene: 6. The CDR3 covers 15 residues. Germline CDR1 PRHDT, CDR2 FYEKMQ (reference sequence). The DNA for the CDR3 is TGTGCCAGCAGCTCCGGGACAGTACTCACCGGGGAGCTGTTTTTT. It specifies CASSSGTVLTGELFF.

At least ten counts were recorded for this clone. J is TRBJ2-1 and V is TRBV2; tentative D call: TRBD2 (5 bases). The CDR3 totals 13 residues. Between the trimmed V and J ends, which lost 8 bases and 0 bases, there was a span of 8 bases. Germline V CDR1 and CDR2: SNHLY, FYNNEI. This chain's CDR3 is CASFGGSYNEQFF. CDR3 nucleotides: TGTGCCAGCTTCGGAGGCTCCTACAATGAGCAGTTCTTC.

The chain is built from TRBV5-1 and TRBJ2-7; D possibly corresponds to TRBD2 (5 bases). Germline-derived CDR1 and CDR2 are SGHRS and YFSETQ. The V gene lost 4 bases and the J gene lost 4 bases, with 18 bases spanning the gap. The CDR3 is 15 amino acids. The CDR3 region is CASSQDWAPPYEQYF. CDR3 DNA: TGCGCCAGCAGCCAGGACTGGGCCCCACCTTACGAGCAGTACTTC.

The CDR3 region is CASSAGRLEETQYF. Written as DNA, the CDR3 is TGTGCCAGCAGCGCAGGTAGACTAGAAGAGACCCAGTACTTC. J is TRBJ2-5 and V is TRBV9; D is possibly TRBD2 (6 bases). The V and J ends lost 3 bases and 3 bases respectively, with 12 bases between them. Germline V CDR1 and CDR2: SGDLS, YYNGEE. This CDR3 has 14 amino acids.

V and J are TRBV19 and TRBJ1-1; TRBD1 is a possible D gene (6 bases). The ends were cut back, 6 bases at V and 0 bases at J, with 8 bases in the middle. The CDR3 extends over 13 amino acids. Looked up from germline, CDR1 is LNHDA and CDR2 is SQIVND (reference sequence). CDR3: CASSGTLNTEAFF. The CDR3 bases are TGTGCCAGTAGCGGGACATTGAACACTGAAGCTTTCTTT.

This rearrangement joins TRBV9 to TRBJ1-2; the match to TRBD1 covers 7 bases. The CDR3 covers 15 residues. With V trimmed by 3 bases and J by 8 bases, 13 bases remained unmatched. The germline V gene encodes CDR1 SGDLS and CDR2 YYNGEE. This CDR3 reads CASSAGEGAPHGYTF. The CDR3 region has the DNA TGTGCCAGCAGCGCGGGTGAGGGGGCGCCGCACGGCTACACCTTC. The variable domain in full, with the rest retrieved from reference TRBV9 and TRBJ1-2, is DSGVTQTPKHLITATGQRVTLRCSPRSGDLSVYWYQQSLDQGLQFLIQYYNGEERAKGNILERFSAQQFPDLHSELNLSSLELGDSALYFCASSAGEGAPHGYTFGSGTRLTVV.

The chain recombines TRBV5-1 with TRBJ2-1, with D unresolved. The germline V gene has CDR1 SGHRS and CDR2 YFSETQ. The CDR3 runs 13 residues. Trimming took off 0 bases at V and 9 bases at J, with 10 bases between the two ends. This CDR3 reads CASSLGKSGEQFF. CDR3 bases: TGCGCCAGCAGCTTGGGAAAGAGTGGTGAGCAGTTCTTC.

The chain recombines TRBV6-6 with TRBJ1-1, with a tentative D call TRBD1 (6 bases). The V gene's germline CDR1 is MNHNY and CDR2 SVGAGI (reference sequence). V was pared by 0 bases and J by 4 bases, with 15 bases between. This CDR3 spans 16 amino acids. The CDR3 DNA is TGTGCCAGCAGTTACTCATACAGGGCGGGTGGCACTGAAGCTTTCTTT. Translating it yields CASSYSYRAGGTEAFF.

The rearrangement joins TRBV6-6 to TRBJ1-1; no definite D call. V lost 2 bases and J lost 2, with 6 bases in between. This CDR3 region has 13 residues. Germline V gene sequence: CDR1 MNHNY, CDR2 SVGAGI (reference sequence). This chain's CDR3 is CASSYDGNTEAFF. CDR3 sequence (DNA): TGTGCCAGCAGTTACGATGGCAACACTGAAGCTTTCTTT.

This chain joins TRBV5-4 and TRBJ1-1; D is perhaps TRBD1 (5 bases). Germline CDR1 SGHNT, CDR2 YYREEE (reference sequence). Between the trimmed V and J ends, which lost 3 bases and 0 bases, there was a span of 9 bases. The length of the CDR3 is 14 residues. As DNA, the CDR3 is TGTGCCAGCAGCTCGACAGATTTGAACACTGAAGCTTTCTTT. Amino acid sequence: CASSSTDLNTEAFF. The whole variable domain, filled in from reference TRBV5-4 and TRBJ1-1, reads ETGVTQSPTHLIKTRGQQVTLRCSSQSGHNTVSWYQQALGQGPQFIFQYYREEENGRGNFPPRFSGLQFPNYSSELNVNALELDDSALYLCASSSTDLNTEAFFGQGTRLTVV.

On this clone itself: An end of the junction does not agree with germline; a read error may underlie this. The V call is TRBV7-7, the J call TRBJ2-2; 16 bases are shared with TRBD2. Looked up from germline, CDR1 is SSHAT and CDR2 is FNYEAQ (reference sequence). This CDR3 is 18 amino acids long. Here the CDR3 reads CASSPGLAGGPSTGELFF. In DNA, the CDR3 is TGTGCTAGCAGCCCGGGACTAGCGGGGGGGCCTAGCACCGGGGAGCTGTTTTTT.

The CDR3 spells CASSITGALGEQYF. CDR3 bases: TGTGCCAGCAGCATCACAGGGGCACTCGGCGAGCAGTACTTC. This chain joins TRBV5-4 and TRBJ2-7, with 7 bases fitting TRBD1. The J segment lost 6 bases and the V segment lost 4 bases, leaving 10 bases of the junction unmatched. Germline lookup yields CDR1 SGHNT and CDR2 YYREEE (reference sequence). This CDR3 comprises 14 residues. The variable domain in full, completed from reference TRBV5-4 and TRBJ2-7, reads ETGVTQSPTHLIKTRGQQVTLRCSSQSGHNTVSWYQQALGQGPQFIFQYYREEENGRGNFPPRFSGLQFPNYSSELNVNALELDDSALYLCASSITGALGEQYFGPGTRLTVT.

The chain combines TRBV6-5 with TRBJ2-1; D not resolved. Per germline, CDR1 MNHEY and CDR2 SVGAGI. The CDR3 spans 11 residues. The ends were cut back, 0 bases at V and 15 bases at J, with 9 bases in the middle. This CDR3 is CASSYSGVPFF. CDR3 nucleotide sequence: TGTGCCAGCAGTTACTCGGGCGTTCCGTTCTTC.

The CDR3 region is CASSQTRGQGHNYGYTF. DNA for the CDR3: TGTGCCAGCTCACAGACCCGCGGACAGGGGCATAACTATGGCTACACCTTC. The V call is TRBV18, the J call TRBJ1-2, with 9 bases identical to TRBD1. V lost 4 bases, J lost 1 base, and 10 bases stayed unmatched. The CDR3 totals 17 residues. CDR1 is KGHSH, CDR2 LQKENI, per germline.